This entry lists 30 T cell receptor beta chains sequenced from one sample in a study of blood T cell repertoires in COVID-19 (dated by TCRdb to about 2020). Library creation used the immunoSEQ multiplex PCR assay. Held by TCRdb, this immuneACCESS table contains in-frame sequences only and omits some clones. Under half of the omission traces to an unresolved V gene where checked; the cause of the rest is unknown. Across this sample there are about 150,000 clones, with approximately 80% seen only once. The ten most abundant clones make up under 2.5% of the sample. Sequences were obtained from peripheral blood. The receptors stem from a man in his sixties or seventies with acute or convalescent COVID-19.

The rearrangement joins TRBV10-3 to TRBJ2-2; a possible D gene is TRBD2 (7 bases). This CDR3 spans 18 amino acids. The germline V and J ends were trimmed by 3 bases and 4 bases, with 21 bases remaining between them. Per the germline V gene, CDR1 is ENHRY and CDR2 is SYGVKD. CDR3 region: CAISDPMGGGTGTGELFF. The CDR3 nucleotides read TGTGCCATCAGTGACCCCATGGGGGGGGGCACGGGCACCGGGGAGCTGTTTTTT.

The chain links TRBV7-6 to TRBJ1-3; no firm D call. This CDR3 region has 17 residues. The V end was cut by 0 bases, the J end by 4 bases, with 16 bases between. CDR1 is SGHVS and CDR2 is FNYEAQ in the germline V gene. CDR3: CASSLAPVPLPGNTIYF. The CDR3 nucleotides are TGTGCCAGCAGCTTAGCCCCGGTCCCTCTACCGGGAAACACCATATATTTT. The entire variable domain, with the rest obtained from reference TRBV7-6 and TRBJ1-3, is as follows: GAGVSQSPRYKVTKRGQDVALRCDPISGHVSLYWYRQALGQGPEFLTYFNYEAQQDKSGLPNDRFSAERPEGSISTLTIQRTEQRDSAMYRCASSLAPVPLPGNTIYFGEGSWLTVV.

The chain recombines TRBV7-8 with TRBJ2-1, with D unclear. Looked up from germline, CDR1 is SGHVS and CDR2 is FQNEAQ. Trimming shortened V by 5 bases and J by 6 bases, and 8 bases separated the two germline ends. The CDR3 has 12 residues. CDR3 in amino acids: CASSRYTNEQFF. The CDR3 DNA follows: TGTGCCAGCAGCCGATACACCAATGAGCAGTTCTTC.

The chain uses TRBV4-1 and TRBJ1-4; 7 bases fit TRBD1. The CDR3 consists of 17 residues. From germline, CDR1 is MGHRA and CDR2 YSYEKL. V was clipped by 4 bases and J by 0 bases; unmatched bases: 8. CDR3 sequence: CASSLTGDIATNEKLFF. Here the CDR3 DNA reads TGCGCCAGCAGCCTCACAGGGGACATTGCAACTAATGAAAAACTGTTTTTT.

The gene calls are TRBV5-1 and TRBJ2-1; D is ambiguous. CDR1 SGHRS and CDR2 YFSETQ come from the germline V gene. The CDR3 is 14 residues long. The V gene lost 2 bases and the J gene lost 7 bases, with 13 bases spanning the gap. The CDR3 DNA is TGCGCCAGCAGCTTTGAGGCCCGATCGAATGAGCAGTTCTTC. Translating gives CASSFEARSNEQFF.

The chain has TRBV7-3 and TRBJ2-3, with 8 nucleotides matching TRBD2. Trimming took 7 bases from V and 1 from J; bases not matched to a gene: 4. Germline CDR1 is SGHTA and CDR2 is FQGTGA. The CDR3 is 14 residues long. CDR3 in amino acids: CASTLTSGTDTQYF. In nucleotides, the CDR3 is TGTGCCAGCACCTTGACTAGCGGCACAGATACGCAGTATTTT.

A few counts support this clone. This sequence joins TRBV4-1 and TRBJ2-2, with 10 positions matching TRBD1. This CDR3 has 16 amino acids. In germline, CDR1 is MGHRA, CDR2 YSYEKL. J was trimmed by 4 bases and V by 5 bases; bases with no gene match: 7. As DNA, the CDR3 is TGCGCCAGCAGCGTGGGACAGGGGCTTCCCACCGGGGAGCTGTTTTTT. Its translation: CASSVGQGLPTGELFF.

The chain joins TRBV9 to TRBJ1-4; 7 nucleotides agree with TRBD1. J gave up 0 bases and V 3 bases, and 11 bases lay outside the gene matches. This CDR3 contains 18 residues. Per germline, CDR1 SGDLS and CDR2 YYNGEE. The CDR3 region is CASSGTQGSLATNEKLFF. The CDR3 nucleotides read TGTGCCAGCAGCGGGACACAGGGGTCCCTTGCAACTAATGAAAAACTGTTTTTT.

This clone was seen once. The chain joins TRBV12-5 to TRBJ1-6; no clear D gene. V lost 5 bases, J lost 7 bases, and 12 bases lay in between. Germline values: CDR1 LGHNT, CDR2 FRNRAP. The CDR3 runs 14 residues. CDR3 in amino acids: CASGGYEENSPLHF. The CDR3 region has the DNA TGTGCTAGTGGTGGTTATGAGGAGAATTCACCCCTCCACTTT.

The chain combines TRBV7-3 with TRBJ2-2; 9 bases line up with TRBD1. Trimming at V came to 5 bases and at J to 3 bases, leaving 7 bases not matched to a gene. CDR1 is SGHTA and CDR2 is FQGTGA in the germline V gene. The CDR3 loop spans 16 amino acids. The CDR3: CASSQTGGGHTGELFF. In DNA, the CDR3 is TGTGCCAGCAGCCAAACAGGGGGCGGGCACACCGGGGAGCTGTTTTTT.

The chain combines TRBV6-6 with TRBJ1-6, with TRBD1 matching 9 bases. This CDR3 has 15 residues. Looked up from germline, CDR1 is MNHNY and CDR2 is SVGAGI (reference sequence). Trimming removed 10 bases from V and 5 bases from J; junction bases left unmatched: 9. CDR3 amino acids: CATRSRDRDNSPLHF. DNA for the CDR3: TGTGCCACCCGGAGCCGGGACAGGGATAATTCACCCCTCCACTTT.

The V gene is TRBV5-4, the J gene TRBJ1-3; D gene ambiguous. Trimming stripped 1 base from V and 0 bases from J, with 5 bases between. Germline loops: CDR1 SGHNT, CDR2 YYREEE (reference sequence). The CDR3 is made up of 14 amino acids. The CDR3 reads CASSLRSSGNTIYF. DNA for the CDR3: TGTGCCAGCAGCTTGAGGAGCTCTGGAAACACCATATATTTT.

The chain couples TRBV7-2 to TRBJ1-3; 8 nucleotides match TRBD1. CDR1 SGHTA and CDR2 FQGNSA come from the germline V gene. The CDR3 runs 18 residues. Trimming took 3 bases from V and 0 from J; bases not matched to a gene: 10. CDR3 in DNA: TGTGCCAGCAGCTTGGGGGACAGGTCCTACCACTCTGGAAACACCATATATTTT. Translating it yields CASSLGDRSYHSGNTIYF.

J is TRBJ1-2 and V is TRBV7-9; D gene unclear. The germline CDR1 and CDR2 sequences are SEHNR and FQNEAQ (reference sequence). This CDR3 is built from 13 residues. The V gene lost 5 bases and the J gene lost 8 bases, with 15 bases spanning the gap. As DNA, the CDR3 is TGTGCCAGCAGCCCTGGACTATCGTCGGGCTACACCTTC. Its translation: CASSPGLSSGYTF.

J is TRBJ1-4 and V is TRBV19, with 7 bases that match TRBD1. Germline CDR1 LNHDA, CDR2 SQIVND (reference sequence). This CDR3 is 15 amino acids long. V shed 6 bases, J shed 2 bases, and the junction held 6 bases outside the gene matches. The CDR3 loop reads CASRLTGVTNEKLFF. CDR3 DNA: TGTGCCAGTAGGCTAACAGGGGTGACTAATGAAAAACTGTTTTTT.

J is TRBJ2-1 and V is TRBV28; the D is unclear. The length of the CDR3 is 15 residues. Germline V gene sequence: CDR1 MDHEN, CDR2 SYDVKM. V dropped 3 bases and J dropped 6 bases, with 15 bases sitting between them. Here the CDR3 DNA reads TGTGCCAGCAGTTTTATCTCAGTCCCCCCCAATGAGCAGTTCTTC. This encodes CASSFISVPPNEQFF.

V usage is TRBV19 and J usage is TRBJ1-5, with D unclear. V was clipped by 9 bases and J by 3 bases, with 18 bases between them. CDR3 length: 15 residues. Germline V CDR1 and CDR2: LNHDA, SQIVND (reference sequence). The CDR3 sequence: CASQTLSKNNQPQHF. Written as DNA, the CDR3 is TGTGCCAGCCAGACTCTTTCTAAGAACAATCAGCCCCAGCATTTT.

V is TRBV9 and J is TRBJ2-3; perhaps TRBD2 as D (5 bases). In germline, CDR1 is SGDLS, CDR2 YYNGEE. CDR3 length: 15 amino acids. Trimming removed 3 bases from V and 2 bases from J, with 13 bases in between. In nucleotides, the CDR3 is TGTGCCAGCAGCGCCACCGCGGGCTTCACAGATACGCAGTATTTT. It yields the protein CASSATAGFTDTQYF.

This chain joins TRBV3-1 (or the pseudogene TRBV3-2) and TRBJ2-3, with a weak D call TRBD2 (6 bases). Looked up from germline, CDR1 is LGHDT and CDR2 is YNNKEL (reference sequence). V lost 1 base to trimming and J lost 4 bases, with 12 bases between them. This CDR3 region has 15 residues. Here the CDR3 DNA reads TGTGCCAGCAGCCAAGGGTCGAGCGGGCCAGATACGCAGTATTTT. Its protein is CASSQGSSGPDTQYF.

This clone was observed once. For the CDR3, the DNA is TGTGCCAGCAGCTTCGGGACAGGCTGGCGGTTGGAGACCCAGTACTTC. Translation gives CASSFGTGWRLETQYF. J is TRBJ2-5 and V is TRBV2; 8 positions agree with TRBD1. CDR1 and CDR2 (germline): SNHLY, FYNNEI. The length of the CDR3 is 16 residues. With V trimmed by 6 bases and J by 5 bases, 14 bases remained unmatched.

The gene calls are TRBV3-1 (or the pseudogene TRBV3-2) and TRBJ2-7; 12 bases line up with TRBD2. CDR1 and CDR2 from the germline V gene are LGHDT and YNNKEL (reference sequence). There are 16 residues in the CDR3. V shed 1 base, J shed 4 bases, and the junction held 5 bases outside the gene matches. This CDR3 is CASSQAGTSGRYEQYF. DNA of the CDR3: TGTGCCAGCAGCCAAGCCGGGACTAGCGGGCGATACGAGCAGTACTTC.

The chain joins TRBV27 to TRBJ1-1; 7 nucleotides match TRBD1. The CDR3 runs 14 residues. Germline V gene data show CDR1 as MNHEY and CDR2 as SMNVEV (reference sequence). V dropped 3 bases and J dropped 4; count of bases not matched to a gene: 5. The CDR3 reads CASSFLSGGTEAFF. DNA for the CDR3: TGTGCCAGCAGTTTCTTATCAGGGGGCACTGAAGCTTTCTTT.

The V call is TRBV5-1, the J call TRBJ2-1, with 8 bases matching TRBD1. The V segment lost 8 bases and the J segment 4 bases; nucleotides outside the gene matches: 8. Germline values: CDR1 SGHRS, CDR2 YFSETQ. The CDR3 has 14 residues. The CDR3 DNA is TGCGCCAGTCACCGGGACAGGCCATACAATGAGCAGTTCTTC. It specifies CASHRDRPYNEQFF.

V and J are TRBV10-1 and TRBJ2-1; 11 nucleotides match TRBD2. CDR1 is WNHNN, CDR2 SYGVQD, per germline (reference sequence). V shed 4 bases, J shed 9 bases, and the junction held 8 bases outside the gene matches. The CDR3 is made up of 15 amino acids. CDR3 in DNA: TGCGCCAGCAGTGGAGGTTGGCTAGCGGGAGGTGAGCAGTTCTTC. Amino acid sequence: CASSGGWLAGGEQFF.

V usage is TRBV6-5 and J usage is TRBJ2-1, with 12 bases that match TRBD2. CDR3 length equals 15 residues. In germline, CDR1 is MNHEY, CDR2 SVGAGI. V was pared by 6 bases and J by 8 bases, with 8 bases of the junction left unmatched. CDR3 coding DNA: TGTGCCAGCAGCCGGACTAGCGGGGCCCCGGATGAGCAGTTCTTC. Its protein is CASSRTSGAPDEQFF.

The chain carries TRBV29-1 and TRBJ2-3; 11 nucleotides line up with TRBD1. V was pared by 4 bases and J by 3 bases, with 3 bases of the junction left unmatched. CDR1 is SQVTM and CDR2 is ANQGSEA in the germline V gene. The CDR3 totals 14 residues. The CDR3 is CSVGDRGGTDTQYF. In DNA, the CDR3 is TGCAGCGTTGGGGACAGGGGGGGGACAGATACGCAGTATTTT.

In DNA, the CDR3 is TGTGCCAGCAGCTCCTCTTTAGCGGGGCCCAGCACAGATACGCAGTATTTT. Residues: CASSSSLAGPSTDTQYF. This chain uses TRBV7-8 with TRBJ2-3; 8 bases agree with TRBD2. V gave up 4 bases and J gave up 0 bases; unmatched junction bases: 9. CDR3 length equals 17 residues. Germline loops: CDR1 SGHVS, CDR2 FQNEAQ.

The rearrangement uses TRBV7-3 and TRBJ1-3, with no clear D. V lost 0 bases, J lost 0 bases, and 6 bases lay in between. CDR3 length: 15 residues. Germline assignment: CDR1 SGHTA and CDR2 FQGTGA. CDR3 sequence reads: CASSLTGASGNTIYF. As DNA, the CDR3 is TGTGCCAGCAGCTTAACTGGAGCCTCTGGAAACACCATATATTTT.

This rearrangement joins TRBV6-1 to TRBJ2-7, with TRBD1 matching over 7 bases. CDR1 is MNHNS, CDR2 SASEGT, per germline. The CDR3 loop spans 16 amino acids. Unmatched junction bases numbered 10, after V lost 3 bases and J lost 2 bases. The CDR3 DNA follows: TGTGCCAGCAGTGAGGCCGCCGGGACAGCCACCTACGAGCAGTACTTC. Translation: CASSEAAGTATYEQYF.

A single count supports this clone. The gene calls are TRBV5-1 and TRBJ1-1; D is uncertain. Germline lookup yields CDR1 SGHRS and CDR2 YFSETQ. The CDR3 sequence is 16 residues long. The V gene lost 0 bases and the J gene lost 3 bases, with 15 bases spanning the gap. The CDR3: CASSLGSWVEYTEAFF. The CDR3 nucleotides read TGCGCCAGCAGCTTGGGGTCGTGGGTGGAGTACACTGAAGCTTTCTTT.